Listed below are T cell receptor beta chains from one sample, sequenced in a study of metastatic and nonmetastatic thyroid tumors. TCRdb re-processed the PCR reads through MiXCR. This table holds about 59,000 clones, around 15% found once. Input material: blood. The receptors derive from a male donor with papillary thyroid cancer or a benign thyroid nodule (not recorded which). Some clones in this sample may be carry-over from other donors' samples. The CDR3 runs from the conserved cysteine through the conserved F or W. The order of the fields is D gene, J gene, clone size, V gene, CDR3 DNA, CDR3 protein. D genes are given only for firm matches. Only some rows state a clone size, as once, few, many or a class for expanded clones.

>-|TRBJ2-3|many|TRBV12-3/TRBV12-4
TGTGCCAGCACCCTGGGGAGTGGCACAGATACGCAGTATTTT
CASTLGSGTDTQYF
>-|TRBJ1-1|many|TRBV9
TGTGCCAGCAGCGTAGGGTTAGGTGCCCTAAACACTGAAGCTTTCTTT
CASSVGLGALNTEAFF
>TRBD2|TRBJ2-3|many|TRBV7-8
TGTGCCAGCAGCTTAGCCGGGACTAGCGAGACCACAGATACGCAGTATTTT
CASSLAGTSETTDTQYF
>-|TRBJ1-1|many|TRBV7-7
TGTGCTAGCAGCTTACAGGTGAACACTGAAGCTTTCTTT
CASSLQVNTEAFF
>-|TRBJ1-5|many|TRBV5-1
TGCGCCAGCAGCTTGGTGACGGGCGGTCAGCCCCAGCATTTT
CASSLVTGGQPQHF
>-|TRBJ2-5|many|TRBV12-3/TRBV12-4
TGTGCCAGCAGGTCTACAGGGTTGGAGACCCAGTACTTC
CASRSTGLETQYF
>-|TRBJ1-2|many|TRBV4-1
TGCGCCAGCAGCCAAGAAACGGGGGGCTATGGCTACACCTTC
CASSQETGGYGYTF
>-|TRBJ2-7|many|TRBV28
TGTGCCAGCAGTTTATATATGGGTTCCGAGCAGTACTTC
CASSLYMGSEQYF
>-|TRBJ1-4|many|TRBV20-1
TGCAGTGCTAGAGCCGGGGGAGGGGCCGGCGAAAAACTGTTTTTT
CSARAGGGAGEKLFF
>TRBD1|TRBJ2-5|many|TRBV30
TGTGCCTGGAGTGTACTTACAGGGGTGGTGGAGACCCAGTACTTC
CAWSVLTGVVETQYF
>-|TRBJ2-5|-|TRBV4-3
TGCGCCAGCAGCCATACCCCGGGAGTGTTAGAGACCCAGTACTTC
CASSHTPGVLETQYF
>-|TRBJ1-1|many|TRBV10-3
TGTGCCATCTCTCGGGGGGGCACTGAAGCTTTCTTT
CAISRGGTEAFF
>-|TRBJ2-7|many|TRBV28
TGTGCCAGCAGTTCACAAGGACTGGGGGGAATCTCCTACGAGCAGTACTTC
CASSSQGLGGISYEQYF
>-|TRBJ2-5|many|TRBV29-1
TGCAGCGTTGATGCTTGGGCCCGAGGAGGGGAGACCCAGTACTTC
CSVDAWARGGETQYF
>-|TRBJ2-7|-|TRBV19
TGTGCCACCAGAGTGGCAGGGGAGGCCTACGACCAGTACTTC
CATRVAGEAYDQYF
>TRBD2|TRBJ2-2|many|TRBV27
TGTGCCAGCAGTCCCATAGCGGGGGGGCCTTCCGGGGAGCTGTTTTTT
CASSPIAGGPSGELFF
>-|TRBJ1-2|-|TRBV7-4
TGTGCCAGCAGTCAAAAGGGGGGTGGCTACACATTC
CASSQKGGGYTF
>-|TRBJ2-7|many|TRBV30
TGTGCCTGGAGTGTACGAGGGGAGTTATCCTACGAGCAGTACTTC
CAWSVRGELSYEQYF
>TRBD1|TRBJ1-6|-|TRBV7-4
TGTGCCAGCATTTTAGTCGCGACAGGGGTAGGTTCACCCCTCCACTTT
CASILVATGVGSPLHF
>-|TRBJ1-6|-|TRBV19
TGTGCCAGTAGTATAACCGAGGGGAGCATTTCACCCCTCCACTTT
CASSITEGSISPLHF
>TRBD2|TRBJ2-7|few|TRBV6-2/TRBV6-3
TGTGCCAGCAGTTACGGTAGCGGGGATATAAGCGAGCAGTACTTC
CASSYGSGDISEQYF
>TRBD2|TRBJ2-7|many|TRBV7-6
TGTGCCAGCAGTTTAGGTGGGACTAGCACCTACGAGCAGTACTTC
CASSLGGTSTYEQYF
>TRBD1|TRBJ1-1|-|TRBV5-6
TGTGCCAGCAGCTCCTCGGAGACAGGGAACACTGAAGCCTTCTTT
CASSSSETGNTEAFF
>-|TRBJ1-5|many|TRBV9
TGTGCCAGCAGCGTATCTTCCTACAATCAGCCCCAGCATTTT
CASSVSSYNQPQHF
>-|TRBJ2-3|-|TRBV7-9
TGTGCCAGCAGCCCCCGAAAGTCCGGGGATACGCAGTATTTT
CASSPRKSGDTQYF
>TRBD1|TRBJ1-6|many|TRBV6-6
TGTGCCAGCAGTTACTCTCAAGACAGGGTCTCACCCCTCCACTTT
CASSYSQDRVSPLHF
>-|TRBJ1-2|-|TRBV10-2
TGCGCCAGCGGTAGACTCGTGACTAACTATGTCTACACCTTC
CASGRLVTNYVYTF
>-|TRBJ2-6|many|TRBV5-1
TGCGCCAGCAGCTTGGCCGTCAGTAACTACTCTGGGGCCAACGTCCTGACTTTC
CASSLAVSNYSGANVLTF
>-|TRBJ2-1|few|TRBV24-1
TGTGCCACCGGTGATGGTGGGACCGGGGGTGATGAGCAGTTCTTC
CATGDGGTGGDEQFF
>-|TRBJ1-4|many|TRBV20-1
TGCAGTGCTAGAGATCCCGGGAGGGGCTTTAATGAAAAACTGTTTTTT
CSARDPGRGFNEKLFF
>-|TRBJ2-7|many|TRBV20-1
TGCAGTGCTAGAGCAACCCAAGAGGGGGGTTCTTGGTACGAGCAGTACTTC
CSARATQEGGSWYEQYF
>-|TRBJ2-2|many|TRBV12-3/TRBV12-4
TGTGCCAGCAGGAAGAAATACAGGGCTACCGGGGAGCTGTTTTTT
CASRKKYRATGELFF
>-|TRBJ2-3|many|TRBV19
TGTGCCAGTAGTATCGGGGGCAGCACAGATACGCAGTATTTT
CASSIGGSTDTQYF
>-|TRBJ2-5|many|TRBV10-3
TGTGCCATCAGTGGGCGGATGGAGGAGACCCAGTACTTC
CAISGRMEETQYF
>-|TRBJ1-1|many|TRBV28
TGTGCCAGCAGTTTTGTGGGTATGAACACTGAAGCTTTCTTT
CASSFVGMNTEAFF
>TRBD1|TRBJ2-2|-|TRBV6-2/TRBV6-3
TGTGCCAGCAGTAGGGGGCCCGACACCGGGTATCTGTTTTTT
CASSRGPDTGYLFF
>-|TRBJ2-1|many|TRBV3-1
TGTGCCAGCAGCCAACCTCGGGGCCCTTACAATGAGCAGTTCTTC
CASSQPRGPYNEQFF
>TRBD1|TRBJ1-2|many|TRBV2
TGTGCCAGCAGTGCTGGGACAGCCCACCCGTATGGCTACACCTTC
CASSAGTAHPYGYTF
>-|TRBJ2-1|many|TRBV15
TGTGCCACCAGCAGAGACAGGGGAAGCTCCTACAATGAGCAGTTCTTC
CATSRDRGSSYNEQFF
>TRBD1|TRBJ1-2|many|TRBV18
TGTGCCAGCTCACCTAGGACAGGGGCCGAGGAGCGCTACACCTTC
CASSPRTGAEERYTF
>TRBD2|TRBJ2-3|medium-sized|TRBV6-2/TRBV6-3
TGTGCCAGTAGAGGGGGACTAGCCCACACAGATACGCAGTATTTT
CASRGGLAHTDTQYF
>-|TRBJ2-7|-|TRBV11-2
TGTGCCAGCAGCTCCGGGACCTACAGATCGGGCGAGCAGTACTTC
CASSSGTYRSGEQYF
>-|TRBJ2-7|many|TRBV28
TGTGCCAGCACCCCATACCAGGGCTCCTACGAGCAGTACTTC
CASTPYQGSYEQYF
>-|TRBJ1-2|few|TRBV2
TGTGCCAGCAGTGAATGTGGGGGTCAGACCTTC
CASSECGGQTF
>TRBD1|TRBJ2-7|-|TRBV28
TGTGCCAGCAGTTTACAGGGGGCGGAGGGTGAGCAGTACTTC
CASSLQGAEGEQYF
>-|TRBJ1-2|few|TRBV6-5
TGTGCCAGCAGTTCAGAGCGTGGTCTTCACTCTCAATTCTATGGCTACACCTTC
CASSSERGLHSQFYGYTF
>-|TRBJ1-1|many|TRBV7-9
TGTGCCAGTGACAAGCTGAACACTGAAGCTTTCTTT
CASDKLNTEAFF
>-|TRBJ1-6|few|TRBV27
TGTGCCAGCAGCCCTGGTTGGGTGTGCAGTATGGATTCACCCCTCCACTTT
CASSPGWVCSMDSPLHF
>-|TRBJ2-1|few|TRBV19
TGTGCCACAACACCGTGTCCCTTGTACAATGAGCAGTTCTTC
CATTPCPLYNEQFF
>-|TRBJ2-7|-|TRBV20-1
TGCAGTGCTAGAATCCCCAGGGGACCCTACGAGCAGTACTTC
CSARIPRGPYEQYF
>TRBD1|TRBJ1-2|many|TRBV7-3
TGTGCCAGCAGCTTAGTGGGACAGGGCGCGGGCTACACCTTC
CASSLVGQGAGYTF
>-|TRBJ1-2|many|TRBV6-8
TGTGCCAGCAGTGGATCCGAGGCAGGGCCTTATGGCTACACCTTC
CASSGSEAGPYGYTF
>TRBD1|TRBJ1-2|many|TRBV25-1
TGTGCCAGCAGTGGACAGGGGGCCCCCTATGGCTACACCTTC
CASSGQGAPYGYTF
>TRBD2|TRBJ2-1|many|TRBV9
TGTGCCAGCAGCGTTAGACTAGCAAACAATGAGCAGTTCTTC
CASSVRLANNEQFF